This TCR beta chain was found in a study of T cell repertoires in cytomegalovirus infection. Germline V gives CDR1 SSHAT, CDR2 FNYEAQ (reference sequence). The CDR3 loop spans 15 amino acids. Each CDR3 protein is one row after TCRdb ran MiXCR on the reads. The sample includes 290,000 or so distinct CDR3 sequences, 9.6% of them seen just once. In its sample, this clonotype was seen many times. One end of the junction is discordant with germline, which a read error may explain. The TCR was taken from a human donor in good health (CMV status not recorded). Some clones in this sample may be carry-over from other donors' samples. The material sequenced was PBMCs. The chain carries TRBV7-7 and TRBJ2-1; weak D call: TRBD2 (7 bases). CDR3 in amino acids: CASSSQGGGLNEQFF. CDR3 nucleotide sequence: TGTGCTAGCAGCTCTCAAGGCGGGGGCCTCAATGAGCAGTTCTTC. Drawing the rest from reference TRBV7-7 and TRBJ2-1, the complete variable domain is GAGVSQSPRYKVTKRGQDVTLRCDPISSHATLYWYQQALGQGPEFLTYFNYEAQPDKSGLPSDRFSAERPEGSISTLTIQRTEQRDSAMYRCASSSQGGGLNEQFFGPGTRLTVL.